This entry describes one T cell receptor beta chain. This sample is drawn from a study of shared clonotypes between healthy human individuals. Generated by immunoSEQ multiplex PCR, the TCRdb table keeps only in-frame clones and is missing some. The sample consists of 180,000 or so clones, 80% to 95% of them appearing once. V trimming: 2 bases; J trimming: 3 bases; junction bases outside the gene matches: 2. Germline V lookup: CDR1 SGHDT, CDR2 YYEEEE. This CDR3 has 14 amino acids. The rearrangement links TRBV5-6 to TRBJ1-5; 7 bases align to TRBD1. Specimen: naive CD4+ T cells sorted from blood. The sample's subset: CD45RA+ positively selected. The receptor's source is a woman in her thirties in good health. The CDR3 reads CASSFRGDNQPQHF. The CDR3 DNA sequence: TGTGCCAGCAGCTTCAGGGGGGACAATCAGCCCCAGCATTTT.